What follows are 22 T cell receptor beta chains derived from one specimen sequenced in a study of PD-L1 blockade in urothelial cancer. Time point indicated: pretreatment peripheral blood. Sequenced by immunoSEQ multiplex PCR; TCRdb stores in-frame clones only, minus some. The table has 37,000 or so clones, about 87% seen once. The sample consisted of PBMCs, taken around atezolizumab (anti-PD-L1) treatment. The receptor set was obtained from a man between 60 and 70 years old with urothelial cancer.

CDR3 in amino acids: CASSLKGQADNGYTF. CDR3 coding DNA: TGTGCCAGCTCACTAAAGGGACAGGCTGATAATGGCTACACCTTC. J is TRBJ1-2 and V is TRBV18, with 8 bases matching TRBD1. After removal of 4 bases from V and 6 bases from J, the junction contained 10 bases not matched to a gene. CDR1 is KGHSH, CDR2 LQKENI, per germline. This CDR3 region has 15 residues.

The CDR3 region is CASSVGTSGGGDDEQFF. The CDR3, as DNA: TGTGCCAGCAGCGTAGGAACTAGCGGAGGGGGGGACGATGAGCAGTTCTTC. The chain carries TRBV9 and TRBJ2-1; TRBD2 matches at 8 bases. Germline-derived CDR1 and CDR2 are SGDLS and YYNGEE. V lost 0 bases and J lost 8; bases outside the gene matches: 13. The CDR3 loop spans 17 amino acids.

This sequence joins TRBV28 and TRBJ2-4; 7 bases align to TRBD1. The CDR3 totals 13 residues. Per the germline V gene, CDR1 is MDHEN and CDR2 is SYDVKM. After removal of 10 bases from V and 3 bases from J, the junction contained 6 bases not matched to a gene. This CDR3 is CATDRVDKNIQYF. As DNA, the CDR3 is TGTGCCACCGACAGGGTAGACAAAAACATTCAGTACTTC.

The chain recombines TRBV4-2 with TRBJ2-7; D is uncertain. Looked up from germline, CDR1 is LGHNA and CDR2 is YNFKEQ. V dropped 2 bases and J dropped 4 bases, with 9 bases sitting between them. The CDR3 covers 13 residues. CDR3 coding DNA: TGTGCCAGCAGCCAAACTAACACTTACGAGCAGTACTTC. This gives the protein CASSQTNTYEQYF.

The V and J genes are TRBV11-2 and TRBJ2-3, with 11 positions matching TRBD1. Germline loops: CDR1 SGHAT, CDR2 FQNNGV. V was pared by 6 bases and J by 4 bases, with 6 bases of the junction left unmatched. This CDR3 is built from 15 residues. Here the CDR3 DNA reads TGTGCCAGCAGAGGCCCGGGACAGGGGGCAGATACGCAGTATTTT. Its protein is CASRGPGQGADTQYF.

The rearrangement uses TRBV6-1 and TRBJ2-7; TRBD2 matches at 11 bases. V lost 6 bases and J lost 4; bases outside the gene matches: 8. This CDR3 comprises 15 residues. CDR1 is MNHNS, CDR2 SASEGT, per germline. CDR3 in amino acids: CASRQLAGVDYEQYF. The DNA for the CDR3 is TGTGCCAGCAGGCAACTAGCGGGAGTTGATTACGAGCAGTACTTC.

CDR3 DNA: TGTGCCAGCAGCTTAGTGACAGGGTCTGGCTACACCTTC. This gives the protein CASSLVTGSGYTF. This chain uses TRBV7-2 with TRBJ1-2; 7 bases map to TRBD1. Looked up from germline, CDR1 is SGHTA and CDR2 is FQGNSA. The V and J ends lost 1 base and 7 bases, in that order; junction bases with no gene match: 3. The CDR3 is made up of 13 amino acids.

This clone was detected only once. The V and J genes are TRBV4-2 and TRBJ2-3; 8 bases match TRBD2. J gave up 4 bases and V 2 bases, and 2 bases lay outside the gene matches. CDR1 and CDR2 (germline): LGHNA, YNFKEQ. The CDR3 sequence is 14 residues long. The CDR3: CASSQSGRADTQYF. CDR3 sequence (DNA): TGTGCCAGCAGCCAAAGCGGGAGAGCAGATACGCAGTATTTT.

V usage is TRBV18 and J usage is TRBJ2-2; D remains ambiguous. This CDR3 has 15 residues. From germline, CDR1 is KGHSH and CDR2 LQKENI. Trimming pared 2 bases from V and 4 bases from J, leaving 11 bases between. The chain's CDR3 is CASSPVFTGTGELFF. DNA for the CDR3: TGTGCCAGCTCACCAGTGTTCACTGGCACCGGGGAGCTGTTTTTT.

V gene TRBV27 combines with J gene TRBJ2-1, with no clear D. This CDR3 has 17 residues. Trimming stripped 1 base from V and 0 bases from J, with 13 bases between. Germline V lookup: CDR1 MNHEY, CDR2 SMNVEV (reference sequence). The CDR3 DNA sequence: TGTGCCAGCAGTTTATTAAACGATCGTAGCTCCTACAATGAGCAGTTCTTC. This sequence encodes CASSLLNDRSSYNEQFF.

The chain uses TRBV7-2 and TRBJ2-4; D gene ambiguous. The germline V and J ends were trimmed by 5 bases and 0 bases, with 5 bases remaining between them. Germline CDR1 is SGHTA and CDR2 is FQGNSA. The CDR3 consists of 13 residues. The DNA for the CDR3 is TGTGCCAGCAGCGGGCTAGCCAAAAACATTCAGTACTTC. Protein product: CASSGLAKNIQYF.

This clone was counted a few times. V and J are TRBV12-5 and TRBJ2-1, with a tentative D call TRBD2 (5 bases). Germline CDR1 reads LGHNT; CDR2 reads FRNRAP. The V and J ends lost 6 bases and 9 bases respectively, with 30 bases between them. The CDR3 has 18 amino acids. The CDR3 nucleotides read TGTGCTAGTGGCCGAAATCGGCGGGCCACGCTCGATGTACCTGAGCAGTTCTTC. It specifies CASGRNRRATLDVPEQFF.

The rearrangement links TRBV7-3 to TRBJ1-5, with unresolved D. Germline CDR1 and CDR2: SGHTA and FQGTGA. V was pared by 1 base and J by 4 bases, with 8 bases between. This CDR3 contains 14 residues. The DNA of the CDR3 is TGTGCCAGCAGCTTAATCGGGGAGAATCAGCCCCAGCATTTT. Protein product: CASSLIGENQPQHF. Full variable domain (rest looked up from reference TRBV7-3 and TRBJ1-5): GAGVSQTPSNKVTEKGKYVELRCDPISGHTALYWYRQSLGQGPEFLIYFQGTGAADDSGLPNDRFFAVRPEGSVSTLKIQRTERGDSAVYLCASSLIGENQPQHFGDGTRLSIL.

The chain is built from TRBV10-1 and TRBJ2-3; 8 bases fit TRBD2. The CDR3 consists of 14 residues. J lost 6 bases, V lost 2 bases, and 4 bases had no gene match. Germline-derived CDR1 and CDR2 are WNHNN and SYGVQD (reference sequence). The CDR3 bases are TGCGCCAGCAGTGAGAGAGCGGGAGTTGATACGCAGTATTTT. This translates into CASSERAGVDTQYF.

V gene TRBV2 combines with J gene TRBJ2-7; TRBD1 agrees at 12 bases. Trimming at V came to 7 bases and at J to 6 bases, leaving 4 bases not matched to a gene. CDR1 and CDR2 from the germline V gene are SNHLY and FYNNEI. The CDR3 is 13 amino acids. Here the CDR3 reads CASTGTGGSEQYF. The CDR3 DNA reads TGTGCCAGCACCGGGACAGGGGGCTCCGAGCAGTACTTC.

V and J are TRBV19 and TRBJ2-3, with 10 bases aligning to TRBD2. This CDR3 comprises 16 residues. Germline CDR1 LNHDA, CDR2 SQIVND (reference sequence). With 6 bases clipped from V and 2 bases from J, the junction kept 8 bases outside the gene matches. CDR3 sequence: CASRDLAGALTDTQYF. The CDR3 region has the DNA TGTGCCAGTAGAGATCTAGCGGGAGCCCTCACAGATACGCAGTATTTT.

This clone occurred once. The chain combines TRBV7-6 with TRBJ2-4; TRBD2 might be the D (6 bases). From germline, CDR1 is SGHVS and CDR2 FNYEAQ. The CDR3 sequence is 15 residues long. Trimming stripped 2 bases from V and 7 bases from J, with 15 bases between. The CDR3 DNA sequence: TGTGCCAGCAGCTTAATGGAGGGACCTGGGAACATTCAGTACTTC. Translated, it gives CASSLMEGPGNIQYF. The full variable domain, with the rest looked up from reference TRBV7-6 and TRBJ2-4, is GAGVSQSPRYKVTKRGQDVALRCDPISGHVSLYWYRQALGQGPEFLTYFNYEAQQDKSGLPNDRFSAERPEGSISTLTIQRTEQRDSAMYRCASSLMEGPGNIQYFGAGTRLSVL.

V gene TRBV10-2 combines with J gene TRBJ1-5; tentative D call: TRBD1 (5 bases). This CDR3 contains 14 residues. CDR1 WSHSY and CDR2 SAAADI come from the germline V gene. Trimming stripped 7 bases from V and 1 base from J, with 11 bases between. The CDR3 is CASMMSGSNQPQHF. CDR3 bases: TGCGCCAGCATGATGTCAGGGAGCAATCAGCCCCAGCATTTT.

This rearrangement joins TRBV30 to TRBJ2-7; 8 bases are shared with TRBD1. This CDR3 is 12 amino acids long. V shed 8 bases, J shed 3 bases, and the junction held 6 bases outside the gene matches. Germline CDR1 reads GTSNPN; CDR2 reads SVGIG (reference sequence). The CDR3 DNA reads as TGTGCCGGGCTCAGGGGGCTCTACGAGCAGTACTTC. Amino acids: CAGLRGLYEQYF.

The chain employs TRBV7-9 and TRBJ1-1; TRBD1 matches 7 bases. CDR3 length: 13 amino acids. CDR1 is SEHNR, CDR2 FQNEAQ, per germline (reference sequence). V lost 4 bases to trimming and J lost 5 bases; unmatched junction nucleotides: 4. CDR3 amino acids: CASSYTGDTEAFF. The CDR3 DNA is TGTGCCAGCAGCTATACAGGGGATACTGAAGCTTTCTTT. Full variable domain (missing parts from reference TRBV7-9 and TRBJ1-1): DTGVSQNPRHKITKRGQNVTFRCDPISEHNRLYWYRQTLGQGPEFLTYFQNEAQLEKSRLLSDRFSAERPKGSFSTLEIQRTEQGDSAMYLCASSYTGDTEAFFGQGTRLTVV.

The chain uses TRBV7-9 and TRBJ2-4; 8 nucleotides match TRBD2. The CDR3 totals 18 residues. Germline V CDR1 and CDR2: SEHNR, FQNEAQ (reference sequence). V gave up 1 base and J gave up 8 bases; unmatched junction bases: 16. The CDR3 region has the DNA TGTGCCAGCAGCTTAGGTTTCGGCGGGAGGATGCGTGGAGACATTCAGTACTTC. It is translated as CASSLGFGGRMRGDIQYF.

The V and J genes are TRBV11-2 and TRBJ2-7, with D tentatively TRBD1 (5 bases). From germline, CDR1 is SGHAT and CDR2 FQNNGV. This CDR3 region has 14 residues. The V end lost 6 bases, the J end lost 0 bases, and 12 bases lay between the germline ends. The CDR3 protein is CASRSTVSSYEQYF. CDR3 in DNA: TGTGCCAGCAGGTCGACAGTAAGCTCCTACGAGCAGTACTTC.